One and the same sample provided the 10 T cell receptor beta chains below, sequenced in a study of blood T cell repertoires in COVID-19. The assay was immunoSEQ multiplex PCR, and TCRdb's table has in-frame clones only and misses some. The data contain approximately 51,000 clones, around 82% of them seen just once; the ten biggest clones take up 14%. The sequencing sample was made of peripheral blood. These receptors were obtained from a human donor in a cohort sampled during active COVID-19.

CDR3 sequence (DNA): TGTGCCAGCAGCTTCAACTTGCTCTCGCAGTATTTT. It specifies CASSFNLLSQYF. The chain combines TRBV11-2 with TRBJ2-3; D unresolved. The CDR3 length is 12 residues. Germline V lookup: CDR1 SGHAT, CDR2 FQNNGV. V was clipped by 3 bases and J by 10 bases, with 11 bases between them.

This clone was recorded only once. This sequence joins TRBV6-5 and TRBJ2-2; D is possibly TRBD1 (6 bases). From germline, CDR1 is MNHEY and CDR2 SVGAGI. The CDR3 runs 12 residues. V was clipped by 10 bases and J by 4 bases, with 10 bases between them. The CDR3 is CAISGATGELFF. CDR3 DNA: TGTGCCATTTCAGGGGCCACCGGGGAGCTGTTTTTT.

This chain joins TRBV7-3 and TRBJ1-6; unclear D gene. The length of the CDR3 is 15 residues. The germline gives CDR1 SGHTA, CDR2 FQGTGA. With 1 base removed from V and 7 bases from J, the gap between germline ends came to 11 bases. The DNA for the CDR3 is TGTGCCAGCAGCTTAAATCCGGCCGGGAATTCACCCCTCCACTTT. Encoded protein: CASSLNPAGNSPLHF.

The gene calls are TRBV18 and TRBJ1-4, with D possibly TRBD1 on 6 matching bases. Germline CDR1 is KGHSH and CDR2 is LQKENI. There are 16 residues in the CDR3. V was cut by 3 bases and J by 1 base, with 12 bases left in between. The CDR3 DNA follows: TGTGCCAGCTCACCGTGGGGGCAGGGAACTAATGAAAAACTGTTTTTT. It is translated as CASSPWGQGTNEKLFF.

The chain couples TRBV9 to TRBJ2-3, with 8 bases fitting TRBD2. The J segment lost 2 bases and the V segment lost 0 bases, leaving 8 bases of the junction unmatched. Germline V gene data show CDR1 as SGDLS and CDR2 as YYNGEE. There are 17 residues in the CDR3. CDR3 region: CASSVAGIAGLTDTQYF. CDR3 coding DNA: TGTGCCAGCAGCGTAGCTGGGATAGCGGGGCTCACAGATACGCAGTATTTT.

The chain employs TRBV18 and TRBJ1-1, with D possibly being TRBD1 (5 bases). The CDR3 runs 13 residues. Trimming shortened V by 5 bases and J by 1 base, and 8 bases separated the two germline ends. The germline gives CDR1 KGHSH, CDR2 LQKENI. This chain's CDR3 is CASSAGPNTEAFF. The CDR3 DNA reads as TGTGCCAGCTCAGCGGGACCGAACACTGAAGCTTTCTTT.

In this sample, this clone turned up once. The chain couples TRBV20-1 to TRBJ1-4; D is perhaps TRBD1 (6 bases). Between the trimmed V and J ends, which lost 3 bases and 3 bases, there was a span of 11 bases. Germline loops: CDR1 DFQATT, CDR2 SNEGSKA (reference sequence). This CDR3 has 14 residues. The CDR3 DNA is TGCAGTGCTAGTCAAGGGGGATCTAATGAAAAACTGTTTTTT. Its protein is CSASQGGSNEKLFF.

This chain joins TRBV30 and TRBJ1-5; D not resolved. V was shortened by 5 bases and J by 3 bases, with 14 bases between the two germline ends. CDR1 is GTSNPN and CDR2 is SVGIG in the germline V gene (reference sequence). The CDR3 is 14 amino acids. CDR3 nucleotides: TGTGCCTGGTCGGACGGACTCTTCAATCAGCCCCAGCATTTT. It yields the protein CAWSDGLFNQPQHF.

The chain couples TRBV9 to TRBJ2-1, with D possibly matching TRBD2 (6 bases). The length of the CDR3 is 16 residues. From germline, CDR1 is SGDLS and CDR2 YYNGEE. V gave up 0 bases and J gave up 4 bases, with 14 bases separating them. The DNA of the CDR3 is TGTGCCAGCAGCGTAGCGGGGGATGATAGTTACAATGAGCAGTTCTTC. Its protein product is CASSVAGDDSYNEQFF. Variable domain in full (rest from reference TRBV9 and TRBJ2-1): DSGVTQTPKHLITATGQRVTLRCSPRSGDLSVYWYQQSLDQGLQFLIQYYNGEERAKGNILERFSAQQFPDLHSELNLSSLELGDSALYFCASSVAGDDSYNEQFFGPGTRLTVL.

The chain carries TRBV11-2 and TRBJ2-5; 9 bases align to TRBD2. This CDR3 has 17 residues. V lost 5 bases and J lost 5; bases outside the gene matches: 15. The germline V gene encodes CDR1 SGHAT and CDR2 FQNNGV. The CDR3 region is CASSLAVGGRAGETQYF. The CDR3 nucleotides are TGTGCCAGCAGCCTGGCGGTTGGCGGGAGGGCAGGGGAGACCCAGTACTTC.